This passage covers 18 T cell receptor beta chains from one sample sequenced in a study of circulating CD8 cells and anti-PD-1 response in melanoma. From live CD3+CD8+TCRalphabeta+ cells, four PD-1 and/or TIGIT subsets were sorted. TCR libraries were prepared from approximately 15 ng of total RNA with the QIAseq Immune Repertoire TCR panel. TCRdb re-called the reads through MiXCR, storing one row per CDR3 protein. The sample has roughly 450 distinct CDR3 sequences; approximately 6.6% are singletons. Material: CD8+ T cells from PBMCs, obtained at baseline or after one month of anti-PD-1 therapy (not recorded which). These receptors all stem from a human donor with melanoma.

By frequency in the sample, this clonotype is medium-sized. V is TRBV28 and J is TRBJ1-5; D gene ambiguous. Germline V gene lookup returns CDR1 MDHEN and CDR2 SYDVKM. Trimming left V 6 bases short and J 3 bases short, with 18 bases between. The CDR3 is 16 residues long. CDR3 amino acids: CASRQSGEWINQPQHF. In DNA form, the CDR3 reads TGTGCCAGCAGACAGAGCGGGGAGTGGATCAATCAGCCCCAGCATTTT.

The V gene is TRBV2, the J gene TRBJ1-2; D is ambiguous. Germline V gene data show CDR1 as SNHLY and CDR2 as FYNNEI. The CDR3 contains 14 residues. Trimming removed 5 bases from V and 7 bases from J, with 17 bases in between. DNA of the CDR3: TGTGCCAGCAGTCCTTCCTCGTCCGGTGCTGGCTACACCTTC. It is translated as CASSPSSSGAGYTF.

Within the sample, this clonotype is medium-sized. This chain links TRBV19 with TRBJ2-5; D may match TRBD1 or TRBD2 (6 bases each). V was trimmed by 5 bases and J by 9 bases, leaving 16 bases between them. Germline CDR1 and CDR2: LNHDA and SQIVND (reference sequence). The CDR3 totals 13 residues. In DNA form, the CDR3 reads TGTGCCAGTAGTGCGGGACACTCGGAGGCCCAGTACTTC. Its translation: CASSAGHSEAQYF. The complete variable domain, with remaining parts taken from reference TRBV19 and TRBJ2-5, reads DGGITQSPKYLFRKEGQNVTLSCEQNLNHDAMYWYRQDPGQGLRLIYYSQIVNDFQKGDIAEGYSVSREKKESFPLTVTSAQKNPTAFYLCASSAGHSEAQYFGPGTRLLVL.

This clonotype is labeled large (0.1 to 1%). This sequence joins TRBV4-3 and TRBJ2-2; D might be TRBD2 (6 bases). CDR3 length: 16 amino acids. V was clipped by 4 bases and J by 1 base, with 13 bases between them. CDR1 is LGHNA, CDR2 YSLEER, per germline. The CDR3 DNA sequence: TGCGCCAGCAGCCCCAGGGACGGGGGGAACACCGGGGAGCTGTTTTTT. This codes for CASSPRDGGNTGELFF.

By sample fraction, this clonotype is large. This rearrangement joins TRBV12-3 or TRBV12-4 to TRBJ1-1, with TRBD1 identical over 11 bases. The CDR3 runs 15 residues. Trimming cost V 3 bases and J 6 bases; bases outside gene matches: 6. As DNA, the CDR3 is TGTGCCAGCAGTTTTACCGGGACAGGGGGTTCTGAAGCTTTCTTT. Amino acid sequence: CASSFTGTGGSEAFF.

This clonotype is medium-sized in the sample. The chain combines TRBV5-4 with TRBJ2-2; D remains ambiguous. CDR3 size: 16 residues. V was pared by 0 bases and J by 1 base, with 10 bases between. Germline lookup yields CDR1 SGHNT and CDR2 YYREEE (reference sequence). The CDR3 here is CASSLEAGENTGELFF. The CDR3 DNA reads TGTGCCAGCAGCTTGGAAGCAGGCGAGAACACCGGGGAGCTGTTTTTT. The whole variable domain, filled in from reference TRBV5-4 and TRBJ2-2, reads ETGVTQSPTHLIKTRGQQVTLRCSSQSGHNTVSWYQQALGQGPQFIFQYYREEENGRGNFPPRFSGLQFPNYSSELNVNALELDDSALYLCASSLEAGENTGELFFGEGSRLTVL.

This clonotype is labeled hyperexpanded. The rearrangement links TRBV18 to TRBJ2-7, with D possibly matching TRBD1 (6 bases). Germline V gene data show CDR1 as KGHSH and CDR2 as LQKENI. Trimming removed 3 bases at V and 6 bases at J, with 15 bases between. The CDR3 length is 14 residues. CDR3 DNA: TGTGCCAGCTCACCCACAGGGTACTTCGGCGAGCAGTACTTC. It specifies CASSPTGYFGEQYF.

This clonotype is deemed medium-sized. The V gene is TRBV9, the J gene TRBJ2-7, with a possible D match to TRBD2 (6 bases). CDR1 SGDLS and CDR2 YYNGEE come from the germline V gene. The CDR3 consists of 15 residues. V lost 3 bases, J lost 5 bases, and 18 bases lay in between. CDR3 residues: CASSARDSAPHEQYF. In DNA form, the CDR3 reads TGTGCCAGCAGCGCGCGGGACTCCGCTCCCCACGAGCAGTACTTC.

In regard to this clonotype: Since a far larger clone is one base different, this is likely a read error. In this CDR3 the conserved last residue, phenylalanine or tryptophan, is missing, so a read error is likely. The V and J genes are TRBV28 and TRBJ2-3; unclear D gene. CDR3 length equals 10 residues. Germline V gene data show CDR1 as MDHEN and CDR2 as SYDVKM. V lost 8 bases to trimming and J lost 4 bases, with 4 bases between them. CDR3 in amino acids: CASGPDTQYL. Written as DNA, the CDR3 is TGTGCCAGCGGCCCAGATACGCAGTATCTT.

This clonotype counts as large. At one of its ends the junction is not consistent with the germline gene, which may arise from a read error. The chain uses TRBV27 and TRBJ2-7; unclear D gene. Germline CDR1 reads MNHEY; CDR2 reads SMNVEV (reference sequence). The CDR3 is 14 residues long. For the CDR3, the DNA is TGTGCCAGCAGTCTATCCCGGACGAACTACGAGCAGTACTTC. This encodes CASSLSRTNYEQYF.

This clonotype has a handful of counts. The V and J genes are TRBV10-3 and TRBJ2-7, with 12 bases lining up with TRBD1. Germline assignment: CDR1 ENHRY and CDR2 SYGVKD. Losses at the gene ends were 3 bases for V and 4 bases for J; bases not matched to a gene: 4. The CDR3 has 15 residues. This chain's CDR3 is CAISEPGQGAYEQYF. In nucleotides, the CDR3 is TGTGCCATCAGTGAACCGGGACAGGGGGCTTACGAGCAGTACTTC.

By share, this clonotype ranks as medium-sized. The chain couples TRBV24-1 to TRBJ2-5; TRBD1 matches at 10 bases. This CDR3 spans 15 amino acids. J gave up 5 bases and V 4 bases, and 6 bases lay outside the gene matches. Per germline, CDR1 KGHDR and CDR2 SFDVKD. The CDR3 bases are TGTGCCACCAGTGAAGGACAGGGGGGCTCGGAGACCCAGTACTTC. Translating it yields CATSEGQGGSETQYF.

By share, this clonotype counts as large (0.1 to 1%). The V gene is TRBV27, the J gene TRBJ2-7; 11 bases agree with TRBD1. The ends lost 5 bases at V and 6 bases at J; junction bases unmatched: 12. Per germline, CDR1 MNHEY and CDR2 SMNVEV (reference sequence). This CDR3 has 16 amino acids. Here the CDR3 reads CASSHTRTGGLVEQYF. In DNA, the CDR3 is TGTGCCAGCAGTCACACCCGGACAGGGGGCCTCGTCGAGCAGTACTTC.

By share, this clonotype counts as medium-sized. The chain links TRBV20-1 to TRBJ2-7; 8 nucleotides match TRBD1. Looked up from germline, CDR1 is DFQATT and CDR2 is SNEGSKA (reference sequence). V lost 4 bases, J lost 3 bases, and 2 bases stayed unmatched. The CDR3 extends over 12 amino acids. The CDR3 DNA reads TGCAGTGCTACCGACAGGGGCTACGAGCAGTACTTC. Its protein product is CSATDRGYEQYF.

By sample share, this clonotype is medium-sized. The chain employs TRBV9 and TRBJ1-1, with a weak D call TRBD1 (6 bases). V was trimmed by 3 bases and J by 1 base, leaving 7 bases between them. This CDR3 contains 13 residues. Per germline, CDR1 SGDLS and CDR2 YYNGEE. CDR3 bases: TGTGCCAGCAGCGAAGGGGGGAACACTGAAGCTTTCTTT. Translating gives CASSEGGNTEAFF.

This clonotype is medium-sized in the sample. V gene TRBV5-6 combines with J gene TRBJ2-1, with a tentative D call TRBD2 (6 bases). Trimming took off 2 bases at V and 8 bases at J, with 14 bases between the two ends. Germline values: CDR1 SGHDT, CDR2 YYEEEE. The CDR3 runs to 14 residues. The CDR3 nucleotides are TGTGCCAGCAGCTTTGCTCGGGGAGGCGATGAGCAGTTCTTC. Translated: CASSFARGGDEQFF.

This clonotype is labeled as medium-sized. The V and J genes are TRBV9 and TRBJ2-5; 9 bases align to TRBD2. Germline V gives CDR1 SGDLS, CDR2 YYNGEE. The CDR3 consists of 15 residues. The junction had 7 bases not matched to a gene; V was cut back by 2 bases and J by 5 bases. For the CDR3, the DNA is TGTGCCAGCAGCGTTACGGGACTAGCATATGAGACCCAGTACTTC. Translation: CASSVTGLAYETQYF.

This clonotype is medium-sized. The V and J genes are TRBV6-2 or TRBV6-3 and TRBJ2-7; tentative D call: TRBD2 (5 bases). Germline CDR1 and CDR2: MNHEY and SVGEGT. V lost 8 bases and J 1 base, leaving 9 bases between the germline ends. The CDR3 consists of 12 residues. The DNA for the CDR3 is TGTGCCAGCTTCAGCGGATCCTACGAGCAGTACTTC. This encodes CASFSGSYEQYF.